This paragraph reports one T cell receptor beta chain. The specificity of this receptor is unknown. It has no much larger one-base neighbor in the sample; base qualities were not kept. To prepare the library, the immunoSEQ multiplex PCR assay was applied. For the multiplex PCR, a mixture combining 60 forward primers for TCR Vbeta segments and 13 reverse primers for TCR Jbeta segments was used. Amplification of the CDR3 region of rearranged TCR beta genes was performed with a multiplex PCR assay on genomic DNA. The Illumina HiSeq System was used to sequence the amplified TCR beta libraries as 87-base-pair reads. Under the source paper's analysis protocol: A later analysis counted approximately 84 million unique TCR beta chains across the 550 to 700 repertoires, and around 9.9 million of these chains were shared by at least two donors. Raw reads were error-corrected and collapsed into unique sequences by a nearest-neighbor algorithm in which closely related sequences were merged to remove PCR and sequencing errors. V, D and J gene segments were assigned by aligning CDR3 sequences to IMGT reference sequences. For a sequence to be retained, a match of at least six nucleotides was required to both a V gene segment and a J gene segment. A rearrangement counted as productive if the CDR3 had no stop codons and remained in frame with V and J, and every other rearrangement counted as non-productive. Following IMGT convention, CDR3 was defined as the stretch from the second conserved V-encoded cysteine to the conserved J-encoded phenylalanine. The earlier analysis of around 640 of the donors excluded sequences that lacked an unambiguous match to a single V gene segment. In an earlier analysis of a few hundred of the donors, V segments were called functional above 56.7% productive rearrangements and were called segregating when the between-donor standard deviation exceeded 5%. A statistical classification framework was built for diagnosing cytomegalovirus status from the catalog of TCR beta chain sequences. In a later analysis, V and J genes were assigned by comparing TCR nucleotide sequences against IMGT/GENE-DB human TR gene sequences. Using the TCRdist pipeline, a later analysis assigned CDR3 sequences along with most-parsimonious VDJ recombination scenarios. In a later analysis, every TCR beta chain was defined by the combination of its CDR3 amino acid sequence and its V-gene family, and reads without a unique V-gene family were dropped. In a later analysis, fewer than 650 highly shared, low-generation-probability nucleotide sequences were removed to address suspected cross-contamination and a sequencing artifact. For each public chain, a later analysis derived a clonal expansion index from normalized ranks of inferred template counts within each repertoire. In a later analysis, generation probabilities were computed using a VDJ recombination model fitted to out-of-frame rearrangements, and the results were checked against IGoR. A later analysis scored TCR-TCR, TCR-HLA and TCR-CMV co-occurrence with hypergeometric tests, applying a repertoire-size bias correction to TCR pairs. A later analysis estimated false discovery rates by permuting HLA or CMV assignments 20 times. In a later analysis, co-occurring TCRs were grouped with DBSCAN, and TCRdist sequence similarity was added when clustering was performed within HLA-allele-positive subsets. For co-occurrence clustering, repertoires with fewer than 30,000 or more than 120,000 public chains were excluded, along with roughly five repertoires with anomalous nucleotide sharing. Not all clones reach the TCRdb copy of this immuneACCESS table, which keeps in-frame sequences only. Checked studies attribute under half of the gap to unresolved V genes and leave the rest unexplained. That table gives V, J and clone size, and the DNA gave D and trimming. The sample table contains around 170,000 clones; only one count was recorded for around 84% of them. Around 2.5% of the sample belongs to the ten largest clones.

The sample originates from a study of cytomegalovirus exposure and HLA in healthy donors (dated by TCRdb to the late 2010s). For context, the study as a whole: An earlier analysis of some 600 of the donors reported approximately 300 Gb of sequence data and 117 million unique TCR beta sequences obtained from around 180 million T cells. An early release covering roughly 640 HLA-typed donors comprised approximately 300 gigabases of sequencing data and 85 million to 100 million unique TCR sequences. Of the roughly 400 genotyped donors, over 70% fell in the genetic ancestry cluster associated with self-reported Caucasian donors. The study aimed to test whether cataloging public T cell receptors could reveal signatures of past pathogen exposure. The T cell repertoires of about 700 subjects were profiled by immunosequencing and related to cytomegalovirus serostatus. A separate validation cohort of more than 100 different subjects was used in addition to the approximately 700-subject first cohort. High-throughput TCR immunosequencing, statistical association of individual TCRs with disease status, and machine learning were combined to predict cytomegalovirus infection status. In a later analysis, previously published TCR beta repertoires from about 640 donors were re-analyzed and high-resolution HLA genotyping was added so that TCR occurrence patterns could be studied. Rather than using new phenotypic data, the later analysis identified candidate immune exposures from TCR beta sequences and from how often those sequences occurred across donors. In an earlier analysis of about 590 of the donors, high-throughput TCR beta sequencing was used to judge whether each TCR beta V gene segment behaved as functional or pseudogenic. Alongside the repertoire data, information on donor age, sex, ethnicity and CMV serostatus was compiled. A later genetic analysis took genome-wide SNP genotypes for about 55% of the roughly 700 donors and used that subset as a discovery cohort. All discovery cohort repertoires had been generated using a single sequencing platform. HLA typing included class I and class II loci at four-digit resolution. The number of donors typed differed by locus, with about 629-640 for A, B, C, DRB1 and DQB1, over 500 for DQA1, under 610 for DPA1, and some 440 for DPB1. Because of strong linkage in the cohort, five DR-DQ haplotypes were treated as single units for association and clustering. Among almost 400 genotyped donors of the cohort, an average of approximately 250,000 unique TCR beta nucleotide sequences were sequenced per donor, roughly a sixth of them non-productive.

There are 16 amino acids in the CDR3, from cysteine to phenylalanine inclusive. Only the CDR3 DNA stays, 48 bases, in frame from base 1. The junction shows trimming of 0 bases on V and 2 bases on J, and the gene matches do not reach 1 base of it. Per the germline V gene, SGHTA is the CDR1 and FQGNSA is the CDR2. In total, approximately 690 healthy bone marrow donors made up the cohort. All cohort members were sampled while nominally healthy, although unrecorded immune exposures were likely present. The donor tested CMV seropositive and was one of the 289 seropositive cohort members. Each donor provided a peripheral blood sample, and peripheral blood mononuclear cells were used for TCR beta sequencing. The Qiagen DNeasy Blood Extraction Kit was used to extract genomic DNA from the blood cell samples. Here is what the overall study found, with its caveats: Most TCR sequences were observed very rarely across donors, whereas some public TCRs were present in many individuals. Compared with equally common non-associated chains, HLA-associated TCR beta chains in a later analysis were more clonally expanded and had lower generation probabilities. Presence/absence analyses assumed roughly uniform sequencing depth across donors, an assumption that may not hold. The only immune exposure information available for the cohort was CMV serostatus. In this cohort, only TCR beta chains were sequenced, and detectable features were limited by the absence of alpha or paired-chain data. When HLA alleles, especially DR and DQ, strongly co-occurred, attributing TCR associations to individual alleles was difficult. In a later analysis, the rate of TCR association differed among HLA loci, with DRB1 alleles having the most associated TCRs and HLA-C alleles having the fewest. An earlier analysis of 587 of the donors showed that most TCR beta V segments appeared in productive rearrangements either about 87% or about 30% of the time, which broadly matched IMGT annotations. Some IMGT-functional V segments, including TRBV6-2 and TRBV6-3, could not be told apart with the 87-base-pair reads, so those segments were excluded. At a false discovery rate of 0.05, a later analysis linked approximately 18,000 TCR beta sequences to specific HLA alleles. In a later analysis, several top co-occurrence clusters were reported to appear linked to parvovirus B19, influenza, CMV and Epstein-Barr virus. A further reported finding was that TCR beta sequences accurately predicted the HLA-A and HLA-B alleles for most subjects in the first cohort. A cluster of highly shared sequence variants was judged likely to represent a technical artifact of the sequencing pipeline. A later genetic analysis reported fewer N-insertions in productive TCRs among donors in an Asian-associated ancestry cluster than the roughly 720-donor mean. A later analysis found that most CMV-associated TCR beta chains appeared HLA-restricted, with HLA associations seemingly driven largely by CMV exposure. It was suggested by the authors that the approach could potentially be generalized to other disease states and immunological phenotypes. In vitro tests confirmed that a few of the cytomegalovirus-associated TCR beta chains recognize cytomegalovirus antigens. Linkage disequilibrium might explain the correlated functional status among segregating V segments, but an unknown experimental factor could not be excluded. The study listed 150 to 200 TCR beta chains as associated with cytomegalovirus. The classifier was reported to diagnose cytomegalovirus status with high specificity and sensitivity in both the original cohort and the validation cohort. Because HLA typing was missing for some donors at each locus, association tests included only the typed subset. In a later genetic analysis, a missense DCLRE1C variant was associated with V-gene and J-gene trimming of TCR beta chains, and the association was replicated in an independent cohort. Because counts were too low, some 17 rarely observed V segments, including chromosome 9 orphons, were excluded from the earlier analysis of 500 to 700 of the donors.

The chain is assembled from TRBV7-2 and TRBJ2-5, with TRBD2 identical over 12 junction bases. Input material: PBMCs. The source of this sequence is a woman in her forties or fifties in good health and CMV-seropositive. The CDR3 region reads CASSLAGLAGQETQYF. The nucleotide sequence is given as TGTGCCAGCAGCTTAGCCGGACTAGCGGGACAAGAGACCCAGTACTTC.